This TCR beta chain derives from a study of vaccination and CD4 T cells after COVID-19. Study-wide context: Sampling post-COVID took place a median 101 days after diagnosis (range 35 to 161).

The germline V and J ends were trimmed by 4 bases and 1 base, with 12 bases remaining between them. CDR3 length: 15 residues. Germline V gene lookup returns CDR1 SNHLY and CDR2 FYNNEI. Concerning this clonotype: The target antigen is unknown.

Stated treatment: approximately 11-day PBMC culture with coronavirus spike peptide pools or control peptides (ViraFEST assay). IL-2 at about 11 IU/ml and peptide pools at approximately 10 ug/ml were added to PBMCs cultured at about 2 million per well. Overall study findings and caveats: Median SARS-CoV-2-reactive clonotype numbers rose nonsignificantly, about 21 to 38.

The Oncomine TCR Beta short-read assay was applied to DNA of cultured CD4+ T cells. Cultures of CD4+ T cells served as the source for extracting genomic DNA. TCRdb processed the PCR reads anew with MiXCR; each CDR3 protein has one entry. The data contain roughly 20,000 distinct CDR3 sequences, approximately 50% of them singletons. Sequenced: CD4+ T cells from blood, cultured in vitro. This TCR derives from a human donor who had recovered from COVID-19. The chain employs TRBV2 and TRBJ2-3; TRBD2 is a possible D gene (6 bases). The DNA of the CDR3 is TGTGCCAGCAGTGTGGGGGGTTGGGGCACAGATACGCAGTATTTT. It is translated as CASSVGGWGTDTQYF.